The 26 T cell receptor beta chains presented below share a single source sample, sequenced in a study of CD8 T cells in ankylosing spondylitis. TCRdb re-analysed the 5' RACE reads in MiXCR, keeping a single row per CDR3 protein. The sample lists 500,000 to 650,000 distinct CDR3 sequences, approximately 5% seen once, with around 3.6% in the top ten. The antigens these receptors bind are not known. Study results and caveats: Made up of eight or nine highly homologous variants, a TCR beta motif appeared characteristic of ankylosing spondylitis blood.

The sequenced sample consisted of blood, either unsorted or a sorted T cell fraction (not recorded which). These receptors were obtained from a male donor with ankylosing spondylitis.

This clonotype was seen ten or more times. V and J are TRBV7-9 and TRBJ2-5, with 7 bases aligning to TRBD1. Germline CDR1 reads SEHNR; CDR2 reads FQNEAQ (reference sequence). This CDR3 has 14 amino acids. Trimming removed 3 bases from V and 4 bases from J; junction bases left unmatched: 5. The CDR3 region is CASSFEYRGETQYF. The CDR3 nucleotides read TGTGCCAGCAGCTTCGAATACAGGGGAGAGACCCAGTACTTC.

About this clonotype: This could be a read error, since a much larger clone is one nucleotide away. The final CDR3 position lacks the conserved phenylalanine or tryptophan, pointing to a likely read error. V gene TRBV12-3 or TRBV12-4 combines with J gene TRBJ1-1; TRBD1 might be the D (5 bases). V dropped 2 bases and J dropped 4 bases, with 8 bases sitting between them. This CDR3 comprises 13 residues. In DNA form, the CDR3 reads TGTGCCAGCAGTTTATCCAGGGTCACTGAAGCTTTCCTT. Amino acid sequence: CASSLSRVTEAFL.

The chain combines TRBV20-1 with TRBJ2-3, with D maybe TRBD1 (6 bases). V was trimmed by 0 bases and J by 0 bases, leaving 16 bases between them. Germline V lookup: CDR1 DFQATT, CDR2 SNEGSKA (reference sequence). The CDR3 length is 17 residues. This CDR3 is CSARDNRVYSSTDTQYF. CDR3 in DNA: TGCAGTGCTAGAGATAACAGGGTATACTCGAGCACAGATACGCAGTATTTT.

This clonotype was counted at least ten times. V gene TRBV6-2 or TRBV6-3 combines with J gene TRBJ1-1; possible D gene TRBD1, 5 bases. Germline CDR1 and CDR2: MNHEY and SVGEGT. Trimming took 2 bases from V and 1 from J, leaving 14 bases between them. CDR3 length: 16 amino acids. The CDR3 loop reads CASSYLETGPNTEAFF. The CDR3 bases are TGTGCCAGCAGTTACCTAGAAACAGGACCGAACACTGAAGCTTTCTTT.

This clonotype was seen many times. This chain uses TRBV15 with TRBJ1-4; D is uncertain. Germline CDR1 reads LNHNV; CDR2 reads YYDKDF (reference sequence). The CDR3 is 12 residues long. Trimming left V 0 bases short and J 14 bases short, with 10 bases between. Here the CDR3 DNA reads TGTGCCACCAGCAGAGATACTGGACCGCTGTTTTTT. It specifies CATSRDTGPLFF.

V usage is TRBV12-3 or TRBV12-4 and J usage is TRBJ1-1, with 11 bases lining up with TRBD1. The CDR3 is made up of 13 amino acids. V shed 5 bases and J 11 bases; nucleotides not matched to a gene: 7. The CDR3 reads CASSTGQGAGAFF. In DNA, the CDR3 is TGTGCCAGCAGTACTGGACAGGGGGCTGGTGCTTTCTTT.

This clonotype was seen ten or more times. The rearrangement uses TRBV20-1 and TRBJ1-6; the D gene is possibly TRBD1 (5 bases). The CDR3 extends over 16 amino acids. Trimming removed 2 bases from V and 6 bases from J, with 17 bases in between. Germline assignment: CDR1 DFQATT and CDR2 SNEGSKA (reference sequence). CDR3 sequence: CSARLRGINLNSPLHF. DNA of the CDR3: TGCAGTGCTAGACTCCGGGGGATCAACCTTAATTCACCCCTCCACTTT.

This chain connects TRBV20-1 to TRBJ1-3, with unresolved D. The germline V gene encodes CDR1 DFQATT and CDR2 SNEGSKA (reference sequence). Trimming stripped 5 bases from V and 4 bases from J, with 9 bases between. The CDR3 loop spans 12 amino acids. CDR3 sequence: CSAFGIGNTIYF. Here the CDR3 DNA reads TGCAGTGCTTTCGGGATCGGAAACACCATATATTTT.

This clonotype was found many times. The CDR3 DNA sequence: TGTGCCAGCAGTTTCGGACAGTGGGGGAGGTACGAGCAGTACTTC. This codes for CASSFGQWGRYEQYF. This chain links TRBV28 with TRBJ2-7; D may match TRBD1 or TRBD2 (6 bases each). The V and J ends lost 3 bases and 4 bases respectively, with 16 bases between them. The germline CDR1 and CDR2 sequences are MDHEN and SYDVKM. This CDR3 is built from 15 residues. Filled out from reference TRBV28 and TRBJ2-7, the complete variable domain reads DVKVTQSSRYLVKRTGEKVFLECVQDMDHENMFWYRQDPGLGLRLIYFSYDVKMKEKGDIPEGYSVSREKKERFSLILESASTNQTSMYLCASSFGQWGRYEQYFGPGTRLTVT.

At least ten counts were recorded for this clonotype. The CDR3 coding sequence is TGCGCCAGCAGCCAAGGGATGGGGACAGGGGAGGGTGAAGCTTTCTTT. Protein sequence: CASSQGMGTGEGEAFF. V gene TRBV4-3 combines with J gene TRBJ1-1, with 10 nucleotides matching TRBD1. J gave up 7 bases and V 1 base, and 9 bases lay outside the gene matches. The V gene's germline CDR1 is LGHNA and CDR2 YSLEER. The CDR3 runs 16 residues.

This clonotype has at least ten counts. The chain carries TRBV9 and TRBJ2-5, with no clear D. Germline loops: CDR1 SGDLS, CDR2 YYNGEE. Trimming took off 2 bases at V and 4 bases at J, with 9 bases between the two ends. This CDR3 is 13 amino acids long. The CDR3 spells CASSVTGRETQYF. As DNA, the CDR3 is TGTGCCAGCAGCGTGACCGGCCGAGAGACCCAGTACTTC.

This clonotype was picked up many times. This chain joins TRBV11-2 and TRBJ2-5, with 15 bases identical to TRBD2. The J segment lost 0 bases and the V segment lost 1 base, leaving 3 bases of the junction unmatched. The CDR3 is 18 amino acids. Germline CDR1 and CDR2: SGHAT and FQNNGV. CDR3 nucleotide sequence: TGTGCCAGCAGCTTAGTGGGACTAGCGGGGGGCAACCAAGAGACCCAGTACTTC. Protein sequence: CASSLVGLAGGNQETQYF.

At least ten counts were recorded for this clonotype. The chain carries TRBV4-2 and TRBJ1-2, with 8 bases that match TRBD1. The trim removed 0 bases at V and 5 bases at J, leaving 8 bases unmatched. The CDR3 contains 16 residues. Germline CDR1 reads LGHNA; CDR2 reads YNFKEQ. The DNA of the CDR3 is TGTGCCAGCAGCCAAGATCGGGCAGGGGGCGAATATGGCTACACCTTC. Translation gives CASSQDRAGGEYGYTF.

The chain is built from TRBV7-2 and TRBJ2-7; tentatively, D is TRBD1 or TRBD2 (6 bases each). Germline-derived CDR1 and CDR2 are SGHTA and FQGNSA. The ends were cut back, 0 bases at V and 6 bases at J, with 12 bases in the middle. The CDR3 contains 14 residues. Written as DNA, the CDR3 is TGTGCCAGCAGCTTAGCCGGGGGCGCAGCCGAGCAGTACTTC. It encodes CASSLAGGAAEQYF.

This clonotype showed up many times. This chain joins TRBV28 and TRBJ1-2; TRBD1 matches at 9 bases. Germline V gene lookup returns CDR1 MDHEN and CDR2 SYDVKM. The junction had 8 bases not matched to a gene; V was cut back by 5 bases and J by 1 base. The CDR3 consists of 16 residues. The CDR3 spells CASSAPGQGYNYGYTF. The CDR3, as DNA: TGTGCCAGCAGTGCTCCGGGACAGGGTTATAACTATGGCTACACCTTC.

This clonotype was detected ten times or more. The gene calls are TRBV12-3 or TRBV12-4 and TRBJ2-1, with TRBD1 as a possible D gene (6 bases). The V gene lost 5 bases and the J gene lost 6 bases, with 11 bases spanning the gap. The CDR3 covers 13 residues. The CDR3 sequence: CASSLRTVNEQFF. In nucleotides, the CDR3 is TGTGCCAGCAGTCTACGGACAGTCAATGAGCAGTTCTTC.

This clonotype was seen only a few times. The J gene is TRBJ2-1, the V gene TRBV5-1; D unresolved. The CDR3 loop spans 15 amino acids. Germline lookup yields CDR1 SGHRS and CDR2 YFSETQ. Trimming left V 0 bases short and J 1 base short, with 8 bases between. The CDR3 loop reads CASSLEGFSYNEQFF. The CDR3, as DNA: TGCGCCAGCAGCTTGGAAGGGTTTTCCTACAATGAGCAGTTCTTC.

In this sample, this clonotype turned up many times. V gene TRBV24-1 combines with J gene TRBJ2-3, with 7 bases identical to TRBD2. The CDR3 is 15 residues long. Trimming took 0 bases from V and 4 from J; bases not matched to a gene: 3. CDR1 is KGHDR, CDR2 SFDVKD, per germline. The CDR3 sequence: CATSDLGGSADTQYF. The CDR3 nucleotides are TGTGCCACCAGTGATTTGGGCGGGAGTGCAGATACGCAGTATTTT.

This clonotype was found many times. This rearrangement joins TRBV5-1 to TRBJ1-3; D is uncertain. Germline CDR1 reads SGHRS; CDR2 reads YFSETQ. Trimming removed 4 bases at V and 1 base at J, with 24 bases between. The CDR3 loop spans 19 amino acids. CDR3: CASSLLGGTTLLSGNTIYF. The CDR3 DNA follows: TGCGCCAGCAGCCTCTTGGGAGGTACCACTCTGCTATCTGGAAACACCATATATTTT.

This clonotype was seen ten or more times. The CDR3 region has the DNA TGCGCCAGCAGCTTGGGGGGAATAAGGGCCAGGGCCCACGAAGCTTTCTTT. This gives the protein CASSLGGIRARAHEAFF. The rearrangement uses TRBV5-1 and TRBJ1-1; TRBD1 is a possible D gene (5 bases). With 0 bases removed from V and 8 bases from J, the gap between germline ends came to 23 bases. The CDR3 has 17 amino acids. The germline V gene encodes CDR1 SGHRS and CDR2 YFSETQ.

This clonotype was counted at least ten times. The V call is TRBV7-2, the J call TRBJ1-4; D perhaps matches TRBD1 (5 bases). Trimming removed 2 bases from V and 5 bases from J, with 15 bases in between. The CDR3 length is 16 residues. Germline assignment: CDR1 SGHTA and CDR2 FQGNSA. CDR3 residues: CASSLSLGGLNEKLFF. As DNA, the CDR3 is TGTGCCAGCAGCTTAAGCCTCGGGGGTTTGAATGAAAAACTGTTTTTT.

This clonotype was counted a few times. This chain uses TRBV4-3 with TRBJ2-2; 9 nucleotides agree with TRBD1. With V trimmed by 1 base and J by 7 bases, 4 bases remained unmatched. From germline, CDR1 is LGHNA and CDR2 YSLEER. The CDR3 runs 15 residues. The CDR3 sequence: CASSQAQGAVGELFF. CDR3 nucleotides: TGCGCCAGCAGCCAAGCACAGGGGGCGGTCGGGGAGCTGTTTTTT.

There are many counts of this clonotype. The junction shows a germline mismatch at one end, possibly a read error. The chain employs TRBV10-3 and TRBJ1-3; TRBD1 is a possible D gene (5 bases). The CDR3 has 14 residues. Germline CDR1 ENHRY, CDR2 SYGVKD. CDR3 sequence reads: CAISPYRTNGTQHF. The CDR3 DNA is TGTGCCATCAGCCCCTACAGGACCAACGGGACGCAACATTTT.

This clonotype has a count of ten or more. An end of the junction does not agree with germline; a read error may underlie this. The V gene is TRBV29-1, the J gene TRBJ1-2; no clear D gene. Per the germline V gene, CDR1 is SQVTM and CDR2 is ANQGSEA. The CDR3 is made up of 12 amino acids. In DNA, the CDR3 is TGCAGCGTTGAAGATCTGCGGGCGCCTCAAGGCTTC. It specifies CSVEDLRAPQGF.

This clonotype was recorded at least ten times. The V call is TRBV7-9, the J call TRBJ2-7; 8 positions agree with TRBD1. The CDR3 has 13 amino acids. The germline V gene has CDR1 SEHNR and CDR2 FQNEAQ (reference sequence). V lost 5 bases and J lost 5; bases outside the gene matches: 5. The CDR3 loop is CASSTDRVHEQYF. The CDR3 coding sequence is TGTGCCAGCAGCACGGACAGGGTCCACGAGCAGTACTTC.

This clonotype was detected many times. The chain joins TRBV24-1 to TRBJ2-1; TRBD1 agrees at 9 bases. The germline V gene has CDR1 KGHDR and CDR2 SFDVKD. The CDR3 has 15 residues. Unmatched junction bases numbered 2, after V lost 4 bases and J lost 2 bases. The DNA of the CDR3 is TGTGCCACCAGTGAAAACAGGGGGCCCTACAATGAGCAGTTCTTC. Translated: CATSENRGPYNEQFF.